This TCR beta chain was recovered during a study of Graves' ophthalmopathy and Graves' hyperthyroidism. Study details: Hyperthyroidism showing no ophthalmopathy within 18 months of follow-up was stable. Overall study findings and caveats: Most thyroid-expanded clonotypes exceeding 0.001 frequency were also found in blood. Ophthalmopathy progression cases were predicted by the model with roughly 71% sensitivity and 72% to 80% specificity.

CDR3 length: 14 residues. Trimming pared 6 bases from V and 4 bases from J, leaving 13 bases between. This clonotype was detected a few times. Antigen unknown. RNA transcripts were the template, and TCR beta CDR3 regions were amplified from them. HTBI-primed first-round RT-PCR preceded second-round multiplex PCR. MiXCR was run by TCRdb on the multiplex PCR reads, yielding one entry per CDR3 protein. The table has about 1.1 million distinct CDR3 sequences, about 40% seen once. What was sequenced was peripheral blood or thyroid tissue (not recorded which). The chain combines TRBV12-3 or TRBV12-4 with TRBJ1-5; no definite D call. This sequence was found in an adult man with Graves' hyperthyroidism. Here the CDR3 reads CASSPMSSNQPQHF. The CDR3 coding sequence is TGTGCCAGCAGCCCAATGTCCTCAAATCAGCCCCAGCATTTT.